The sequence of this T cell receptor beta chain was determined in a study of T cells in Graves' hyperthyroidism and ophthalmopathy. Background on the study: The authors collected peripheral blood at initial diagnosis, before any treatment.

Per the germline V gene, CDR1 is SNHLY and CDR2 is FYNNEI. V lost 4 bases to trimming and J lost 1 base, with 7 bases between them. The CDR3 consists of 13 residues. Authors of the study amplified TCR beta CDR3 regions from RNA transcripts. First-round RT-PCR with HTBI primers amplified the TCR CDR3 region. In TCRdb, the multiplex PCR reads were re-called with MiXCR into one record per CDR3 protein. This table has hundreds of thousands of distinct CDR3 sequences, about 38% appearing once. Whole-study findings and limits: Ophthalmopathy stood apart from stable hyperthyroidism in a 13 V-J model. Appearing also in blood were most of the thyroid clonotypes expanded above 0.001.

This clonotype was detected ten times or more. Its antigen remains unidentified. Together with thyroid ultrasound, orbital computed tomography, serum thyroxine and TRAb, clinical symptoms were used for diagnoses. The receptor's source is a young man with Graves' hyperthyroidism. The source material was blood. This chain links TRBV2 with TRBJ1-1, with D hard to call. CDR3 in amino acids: CASSGASNTEAFF. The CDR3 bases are TGTGCCAGCAGTGGGGCCTCGAACACTGAAGCTTTCTTT. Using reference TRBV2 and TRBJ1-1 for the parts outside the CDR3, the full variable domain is EPEVTQTPSHQVTQMGQEVILRCVPISNHLYFYWYRQILGQKVEFLVSFYNNEISEKSEIFDDQFSVERPDGSNFTLKIRSTKLEDSAMYFCASSGASNTEAFFGQGTRLTVV.